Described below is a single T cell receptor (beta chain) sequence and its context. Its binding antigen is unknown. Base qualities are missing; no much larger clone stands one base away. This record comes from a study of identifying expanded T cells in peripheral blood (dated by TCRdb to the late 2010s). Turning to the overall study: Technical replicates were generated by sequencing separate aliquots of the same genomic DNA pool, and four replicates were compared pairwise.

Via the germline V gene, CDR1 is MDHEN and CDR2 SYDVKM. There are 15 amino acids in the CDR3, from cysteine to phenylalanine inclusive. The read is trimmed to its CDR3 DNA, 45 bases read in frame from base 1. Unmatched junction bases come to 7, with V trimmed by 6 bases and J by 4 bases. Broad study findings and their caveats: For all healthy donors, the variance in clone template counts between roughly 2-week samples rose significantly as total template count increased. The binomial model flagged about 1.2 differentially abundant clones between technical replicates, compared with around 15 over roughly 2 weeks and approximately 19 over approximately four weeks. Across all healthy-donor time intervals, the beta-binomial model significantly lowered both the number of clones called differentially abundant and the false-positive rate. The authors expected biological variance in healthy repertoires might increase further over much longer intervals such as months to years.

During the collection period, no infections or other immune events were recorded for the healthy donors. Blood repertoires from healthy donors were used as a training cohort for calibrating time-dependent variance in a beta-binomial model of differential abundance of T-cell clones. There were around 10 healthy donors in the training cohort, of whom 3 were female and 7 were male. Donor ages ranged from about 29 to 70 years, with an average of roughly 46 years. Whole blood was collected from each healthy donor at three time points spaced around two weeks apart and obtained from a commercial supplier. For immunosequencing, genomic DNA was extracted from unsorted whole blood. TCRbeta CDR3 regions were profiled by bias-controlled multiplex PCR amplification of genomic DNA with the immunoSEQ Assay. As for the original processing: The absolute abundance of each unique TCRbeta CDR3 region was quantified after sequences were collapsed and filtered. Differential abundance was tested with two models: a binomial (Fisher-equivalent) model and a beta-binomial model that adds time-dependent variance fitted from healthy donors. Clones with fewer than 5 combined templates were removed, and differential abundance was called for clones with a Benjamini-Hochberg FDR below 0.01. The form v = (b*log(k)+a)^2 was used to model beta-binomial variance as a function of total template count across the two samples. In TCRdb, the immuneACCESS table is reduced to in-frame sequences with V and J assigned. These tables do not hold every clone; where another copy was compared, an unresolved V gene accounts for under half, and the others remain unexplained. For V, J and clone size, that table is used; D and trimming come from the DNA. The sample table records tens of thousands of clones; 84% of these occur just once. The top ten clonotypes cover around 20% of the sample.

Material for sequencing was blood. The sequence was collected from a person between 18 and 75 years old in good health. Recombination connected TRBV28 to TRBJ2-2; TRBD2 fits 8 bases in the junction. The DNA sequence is TGTGCCAGCAGCATAGCGGGAACGGGCACCGGGGAGCTGTTTTTT. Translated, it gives CASSIAGTGTGELFF.